The next 3 T cell receptor beta chains were all read from a single sample in a study of cytomegalovirus exposure and HLA in healthy donors. The PCR ran on 60 Vbeta and 13 Jbeta primers. The protocol was immunoSEQ multiplex PCR, while the TCRdb copy is restricted to in-frame clones and leaves out a portion. This table holds about 160,000 clones, 60% to 85% found once. The source material was PBMCs. Receptor source: a woman aged 50 to 65 in good health and CMV-seropositive.

The chain recombines TRBV11-1 with TRBJ1-1; tentatively, D is TRBD1 (6 bases). CDR3 length: 14 residues. Germline loops: CDR1 SGHAT, CDR2 FQDESV (reference sequence). V was trimmed by 4 bases and J by 5 bases, leaving 14 bases between them. The CDR3 sequence: CASSSTGTGTEAFF. CDR3 bases: TGTGCCAGCAGCTCCACAGGGACGGGGACTGAAGCTTTCTTT.

This clone has only one observation. This chain connects TRBV27 to TRBJ1-6; 8 bases align to TRBD1. This CDR3 comprises 14 residues. V was clipped by 1 base and J by 9 bases; unmatched bases: 2. From germline, CDR1 is MNHEY and CDR2 SMNVEV (reference sequence). The CDR3 coding sequence is TGTGCCAGCAGTTTATACAGGGGGTTTTCACCCCTCCACTTT. Protein product: CASSLYRGFSPLHF.

In the case of this clone: The same CDR3 can be traced to other DNA sequences in this sample. The chain uses TRBV5-1 and TRBJ1-1; D is possibly TRBD1 (6 bases). Germline CDR1 reads SGHRS; CDR2 reads YFSETQ. CDR3 length: 14 amino acids. Trimming stripped 0 bases from V and 3 bases from J, with 9 bases between. For the CDR3, the DNA is TGCGCCAGCAGCTTGGACAGGGCGGACACTGAAGCTTTCTTT. Its protein product is CASSLDRADTEAFF.